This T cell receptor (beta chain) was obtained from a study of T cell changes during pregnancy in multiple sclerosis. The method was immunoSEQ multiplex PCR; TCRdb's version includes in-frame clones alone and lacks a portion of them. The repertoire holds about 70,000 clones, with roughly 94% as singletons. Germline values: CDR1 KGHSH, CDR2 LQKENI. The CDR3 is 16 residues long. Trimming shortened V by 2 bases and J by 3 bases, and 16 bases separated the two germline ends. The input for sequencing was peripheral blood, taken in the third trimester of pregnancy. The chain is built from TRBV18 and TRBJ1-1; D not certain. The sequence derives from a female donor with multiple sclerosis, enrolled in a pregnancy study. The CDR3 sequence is CASSPDTGKRYTEAFF. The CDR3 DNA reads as TGTGCCAGCTCACCAGATACGGGTAAACGGTACACTGAAGCTTTCTTT.